This passage covers 5 T cell receptor beta chains from one sample sequenced in a study of cytomegalovirus exposure and HLA in healthy donors. The PCR made use of 60 Vbeta and 13 Jbeta primers. Assay: immunoSEQ multiplex PCR; the TCRdb copy retains only in-frame clones and omits some. The sample consists of about 100,000 clones, more than 75% of them appearing once. Sequencing was done on a sample of PBMCs. Receptor source: a young man in good health and CMV-seropositive.

This chain joins TRBV7-2 and TRBJ1-5, with TRBD1 as a possible D gene (6 bases). The CDR3 loop spans 16 amino acids. Between the trimmed V and J ends, which lost 1 base and 0 bases, there was a span of 10 bases. CDR1 and CDR2 from the germline V gene are SGHTA and FQGNSA. CDR3 amino acids: CASSLEGQYSNQPQHF. CDR3 in DNA: TGTGCCAGCAGCTTAGAGGGACAATATAGCAATCAGCCCCAGCATTTT.

The chain couples TRBV4-2 to TRBJ2-7; 8 nucleotides agree with TRBD2. The CDR3 extends over 15 amino acids. J lost 2 bases, V lost 3 bases, and 6 bases had no gene match. From germline, CDR1 is LGHNA and CDR2 YNFKEQ. CDR3 residues: CASSHLWTSPYEQYF. CDR3 sequence (DNA): TGTGCCAGCAGCCACCTCTGGACTAGCCCCTACGAGCAGTACTTC.

This sequence joins TRBV13 and TRBJ2-7, with 12 bases matching TRBD2. V shed 5 bases, J shed 3 bases, and the junction held 8 bases outside the gene matches. Germline loops: CDR1 PRHDT, CDR2 FYEKMQ (reference sequence). The CDR3 contains 16 residues. DNA of the CDR3: TGTGCCAGCAGCCTCCAGAGACTAGCGGGAGACTACGAGCAGTACTTC. Residues: CASSLQRLAGDYEQYF.

The rearrangement joins TRBV13 to TRBJ1-5, with D possibly TRBD1 on 5 matching bases. With 0 bases removed from V and 7 bases from J, the gap between germline ends came to 10 bases. CDR3 length equals 14 residues. Germline V gene sequence: CDR1 PRHDT, CDR2 FYEKMQ (reference sequence). The CDR3 spells CASSLGGRGQPQHF. The DNA for the CDR3 is TGTGCCAGCAGCTTAGGGGGGCGAGGACAGCCCCAGCATTTT.

This clone is a singleton in its sample. The chain couples TRBV19 to TRBJ2-5, with a weak D call TRBD1 (6 bases). The germline V gene has CDR1 LNHDA and CDR2 SQIVND (reference sequence). V lost 6 bases to trimming and J lost 1 base, with 15 bases between them. CDR3 length: 15 residues. CDR3 in amino acids: CASRLSGGSQETQYF. DNA for the CDR3: TGTGCCAGTAGGCTCAGTGGGGGCAGCCAAGAGACCCAGTACTTC. Variable domain in full (rest from reference TRBV19 and TRBJ2-5): DGGITQSPKYLFRKEGQNVTLSCEQNLNHDAMYWYRQDPGQGLRLIYYSQIVNDFQKGDIAEGYSVSREKKESFPLTVTSAQKNPTAFYLCASRLSGGSQETQYFGPGTRLLVL.